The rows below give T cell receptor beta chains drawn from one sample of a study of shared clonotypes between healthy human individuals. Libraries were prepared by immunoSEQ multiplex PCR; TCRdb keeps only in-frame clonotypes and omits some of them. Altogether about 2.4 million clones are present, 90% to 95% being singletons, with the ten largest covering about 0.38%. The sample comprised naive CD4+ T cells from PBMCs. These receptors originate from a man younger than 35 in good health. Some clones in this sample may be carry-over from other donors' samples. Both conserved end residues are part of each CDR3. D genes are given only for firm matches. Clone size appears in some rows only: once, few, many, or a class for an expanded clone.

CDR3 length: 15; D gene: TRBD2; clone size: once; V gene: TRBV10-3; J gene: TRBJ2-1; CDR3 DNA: TGTGCCACCTCCTCAGGTGGTAGCGGGAGTAATGAGCAGTTCTTC; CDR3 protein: CATSSGGSGSNEQFF
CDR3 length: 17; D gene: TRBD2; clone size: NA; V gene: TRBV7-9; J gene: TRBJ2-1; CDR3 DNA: TGTGCCAGCAGCAACCCTACTAGCGGGAGGGTCAAGGGTGAGCAGTTCTTC; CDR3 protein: CASSNPTSGRVKGEQFF
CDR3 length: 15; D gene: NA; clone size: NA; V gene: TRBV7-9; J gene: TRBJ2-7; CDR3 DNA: TGTGCCAGCAGCATAGTTGGCAGGTTCTCCTACGAGCAGTACTTC; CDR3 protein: CASSIVGRFSYEQYF
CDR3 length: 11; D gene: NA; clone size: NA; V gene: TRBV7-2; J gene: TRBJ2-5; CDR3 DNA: TGTGCCAGCAGCTTAGTAGGGACCCAGTACTTC; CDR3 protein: CASSLVGTQYF
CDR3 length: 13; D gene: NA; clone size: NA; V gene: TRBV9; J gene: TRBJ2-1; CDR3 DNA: TGTGCCAGCAGCATGGACAGTTACAATGAGCAGTTCTTC; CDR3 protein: CASSMDSYNEQFF
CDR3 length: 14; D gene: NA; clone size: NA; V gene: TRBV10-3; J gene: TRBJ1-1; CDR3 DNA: TGTGCCATCAGCGCACGATTCGAGGTCCCTGAAGCTTTCTTT; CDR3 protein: CAISARFEVPEAFF
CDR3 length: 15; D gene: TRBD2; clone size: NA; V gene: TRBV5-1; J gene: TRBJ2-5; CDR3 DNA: TGCGCCAGCAGCTTGGCTTCGGGAGGGCAAGAGACCCAGTACTTC; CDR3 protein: CASSLASGGQETQYF
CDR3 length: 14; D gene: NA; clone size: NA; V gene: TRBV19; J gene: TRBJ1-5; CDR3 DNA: TGTGCCAGTCAGCCCGTTGTTAGCAATCAGCCCCAGCATTTT; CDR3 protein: CASQPVVSNQPQHF
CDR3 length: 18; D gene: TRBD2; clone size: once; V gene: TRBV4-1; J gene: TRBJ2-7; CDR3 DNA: TGCGCCAGCAGCCAAATATTAATAGCGGGAGGGGAGTTGTACGAGCAGTACTTC; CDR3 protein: CASSQILIAGGELYEQYF
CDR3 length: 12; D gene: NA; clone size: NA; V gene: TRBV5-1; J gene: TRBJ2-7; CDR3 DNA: TGCGCCAGCAGCTTGTCTGGATACGAGCAGTACTTC; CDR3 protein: CASSLSGYEQYF
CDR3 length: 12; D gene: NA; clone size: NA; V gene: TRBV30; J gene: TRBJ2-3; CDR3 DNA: TGTGCCTGGGGGGCCGGACTCAGTACGCAGTATTTT; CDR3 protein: CAWGAGLSTQYF
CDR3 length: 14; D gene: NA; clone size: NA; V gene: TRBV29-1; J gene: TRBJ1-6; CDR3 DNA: TGCAGCGTTGAAGTCGAGGGGCCTAATTCACCCCTCCACTTT; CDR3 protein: CSVEVEGPNSPLHF
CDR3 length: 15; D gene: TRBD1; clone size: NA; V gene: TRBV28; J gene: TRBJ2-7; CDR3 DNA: TGTGCCAGTGCGACAGGGGAAGTCGGCTCCTACGAGCAGTACTTC; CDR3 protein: CASATGEVGSYEQYF
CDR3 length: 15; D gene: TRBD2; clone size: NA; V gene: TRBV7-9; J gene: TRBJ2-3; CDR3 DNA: TGTGCCAGCAGTGTGGGCGGGAGGTTAACGGATACGCAGTATTTT; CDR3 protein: CASSVGGRLTDTQYF
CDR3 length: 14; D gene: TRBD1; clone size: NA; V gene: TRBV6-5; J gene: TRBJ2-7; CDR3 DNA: TGTGCCAGCAGTCCCTCGGGACAGGCTTACGAGCAGTACTTC; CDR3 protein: CASSPSGQAYEQYF
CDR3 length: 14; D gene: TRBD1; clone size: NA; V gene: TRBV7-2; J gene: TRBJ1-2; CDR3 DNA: TGTGCCGGCAGCCCACAGGGGGGGTCCTATGGCTACACCTTC; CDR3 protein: CAGSPQGGSYGYTF
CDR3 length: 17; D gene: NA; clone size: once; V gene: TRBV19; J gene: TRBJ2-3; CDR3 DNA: TGTGCCAGTAGCCATAATCGGATATCCCGTCCCACAGATACGCAGTATTTT; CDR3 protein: CASSHNRISRPTDTQYF
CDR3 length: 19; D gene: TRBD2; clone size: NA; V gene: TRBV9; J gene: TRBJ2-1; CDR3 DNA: TGTGCCAGCAGCGGCGGACTAGCGGGTGGCGCCTTTTACTACAATGAGCAGTTCTTC; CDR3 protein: CASSGGLAGGAFYYNEQFF
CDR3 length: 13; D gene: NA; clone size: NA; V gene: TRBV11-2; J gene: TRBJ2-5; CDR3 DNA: TGTGCCAGCAGCTTAGGTCACCAAGAGACCCAGTACTTC; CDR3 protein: CASSLGHQETQYF
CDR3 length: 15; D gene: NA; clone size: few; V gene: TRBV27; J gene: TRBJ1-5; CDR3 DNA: TGTGCCAGCAGTTTAGAATCGCGTAGCAATCAGCCCCAGCATTTT; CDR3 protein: CASSLESRSNQPQHF
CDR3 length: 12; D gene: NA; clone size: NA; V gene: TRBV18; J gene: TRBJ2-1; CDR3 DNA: TGTGCCAGCTCAACACTAGGAAACGAGCAGTTCTTC; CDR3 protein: CASSTLGNEQFF
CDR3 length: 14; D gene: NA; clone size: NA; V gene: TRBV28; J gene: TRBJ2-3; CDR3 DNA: TGTGCCAGCAGCCCCGGGGGCGTTGCAGATACGCAGTATTTT; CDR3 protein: CASSPGGVADTQYF
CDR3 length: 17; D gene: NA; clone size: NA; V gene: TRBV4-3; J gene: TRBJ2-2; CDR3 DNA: TGCGCCAGCAGCCAAGATAGCTGGACTCCGAACACCGGGGAGCTGTTTTTT; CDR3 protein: CASSQDSWTPNTGELFF
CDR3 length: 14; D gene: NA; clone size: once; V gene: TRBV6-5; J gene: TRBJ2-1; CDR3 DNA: TGTGCCAGCAGTTACTTAGGGGACTACAATGAGCAGTTCTTC; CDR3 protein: CASSYLGDYNEQFF
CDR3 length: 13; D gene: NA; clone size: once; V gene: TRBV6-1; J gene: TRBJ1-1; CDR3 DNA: TGTGCCAGCGCAAGAGAGATGAACACTGAAGCTTTCTTT; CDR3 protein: CASAREMNTEAFF